This T cell receptor (beta chain) appears in the sequencing data of a study of T cell responses to AZD1222 COVID-19 vaccine. Study conclusions and caveats: Elevations in Spike-specific TCR breadth and depth followed administration of two AZD1222 doses. Females outnumbered males among donors, who were mostly white British; clonal diversity was possibly underestimated. Scientists sampled the repertoires only once the peak T cell response had passed. The span of vaccine-associated CD4 TCRs extended across spike, with dominance at 160-218 and 743-854.

On this clone: Its antigen is unknown.

Generated by immunoSEQ multiplex PCR, the TCRdb table keeps only in-frame clones and is missing some. The sample has some 130,000 clones; just over 90% are singletons. The sequence came from an adult who received the AZD1222 COVID-19 vaccine. Source: peripheral blood, taken 28 days after the second AZD1222 dose.

This chain's CDR3 is CASTLTGTGGYEQYF. The CDR3 DNA reads TGTGCCAGCACGCTTACCGGGACAGGGGGTTACGAGCAGTACTTC. The chain has TRBV2 and TRBJ2-7; TRBD1 agrees at 11 bases. V shed 7 bases, J shed 4 bases, and the junction held 9 bases outside the gene matches. This CDR3 spans 15 amino acids. The germline V gene has CDR1 SNHLY and CDR2 FYNNEI.